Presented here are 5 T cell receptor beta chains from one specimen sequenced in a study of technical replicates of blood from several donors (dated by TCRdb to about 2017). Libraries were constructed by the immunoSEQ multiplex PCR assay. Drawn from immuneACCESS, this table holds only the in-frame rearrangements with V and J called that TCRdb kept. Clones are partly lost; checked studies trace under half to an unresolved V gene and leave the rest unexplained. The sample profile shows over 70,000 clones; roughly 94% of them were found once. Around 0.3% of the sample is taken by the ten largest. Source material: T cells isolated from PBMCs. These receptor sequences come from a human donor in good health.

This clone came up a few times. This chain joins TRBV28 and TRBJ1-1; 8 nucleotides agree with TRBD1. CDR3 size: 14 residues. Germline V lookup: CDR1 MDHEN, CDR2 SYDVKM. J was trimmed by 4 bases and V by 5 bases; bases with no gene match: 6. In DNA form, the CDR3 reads TGTGCCAGCAGTACGGGACAGGACGGCACTGAAGCTTTCTTT. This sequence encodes CASSTGQDGTEAFF.

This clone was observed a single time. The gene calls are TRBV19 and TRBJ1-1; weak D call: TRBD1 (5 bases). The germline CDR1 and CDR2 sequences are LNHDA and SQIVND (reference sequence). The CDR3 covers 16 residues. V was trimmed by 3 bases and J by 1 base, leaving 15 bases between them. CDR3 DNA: TGTGCCAGTAGTATTGCGATCGGGGGTCGGAACACTGAAGCTTTCTTT. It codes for CASSIAIGGRNTEAFF.

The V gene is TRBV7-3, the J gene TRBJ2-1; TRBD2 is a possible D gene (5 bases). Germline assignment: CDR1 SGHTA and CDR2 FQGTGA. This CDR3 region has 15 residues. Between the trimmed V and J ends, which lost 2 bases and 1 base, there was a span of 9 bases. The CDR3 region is CASSLRGSSYNEQFF. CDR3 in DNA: TGTGCCAGCAGCTTACGTGGGAGTTCCTACAATGAGCAGTTCTTC.

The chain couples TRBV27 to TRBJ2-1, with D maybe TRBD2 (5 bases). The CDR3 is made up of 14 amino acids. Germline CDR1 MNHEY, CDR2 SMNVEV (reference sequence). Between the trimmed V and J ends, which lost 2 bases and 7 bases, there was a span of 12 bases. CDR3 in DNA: TGTGCCAGCAGTTTACGGGGTCCGATTAATGAGCAGTTCTTC. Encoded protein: CASSLRGPINEQFF.

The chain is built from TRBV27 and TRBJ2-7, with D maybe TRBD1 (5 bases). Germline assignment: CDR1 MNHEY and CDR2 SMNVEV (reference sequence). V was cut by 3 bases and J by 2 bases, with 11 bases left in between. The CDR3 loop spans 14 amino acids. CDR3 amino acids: CASSLGRATYEQYF. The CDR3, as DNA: TGTGCCAGCAGTTTGGGCAGGGCAACCTACGAGCAGTACTTC.